A selection of T cell receptor beta chains follows, all from one sample in a study of blood T cell repertoires in COVID-19. TCRdb's table, derived via immunoSEQ multiplex PCR, lists solely in-frame clones and lacks some. The sample lists about 200,000 clones, around 82% occurring once. The sample taken for sequencing was PBMCs or T cells enriched from blood (not recorded which). These receptors all stem from a woman aged 45-65 years who had been exposed to COVID-19. CDR3s include the opening cysteine and the closing phenylalanine or tryptophan. Each record gives: CDR3 length, J gene, V gene, CDR3 protein.

cdr3_length: 13
j_call: TRBJ1-5
v_call: TRBV4-3
cdr3_aa: CASSQHGGQPQHF

cdr3_length: 14
j_call: TRBJ2-1
v_call: TRBV29-1
cdr3_aa: CSASGTGFDNEQFF

cdr3_length: 15
j_call: TRBJ2-2
v_call: TRBV24-1
cdr3_aa: CATSSGTRNTGELFF

cdr3_length: 13
j_call: TRBJ1-3
v_call: TRBV7-2
cdr3_aa: CASSPNQGNTIYF

cdr3_length: 12
j_call: TRBJ2-7
v_call: TRBV30
cdr3_aa: CAWSGVAYEQYF

cdr3_length: 16
j_call: TRBJ1-6
v_call: TRBV10-3
cdr3_aa: CAISVGQGVSNSPLHF

cdr3_length: 15
j_call: TRBJ2-1
v_call: TRBV5-1
cdr3_aa: CASSFRTSGGYEQFF

cdr3_length: 14
j_call: TRBJ2-3
v_call: TRBV5-1
cdr3_aa: CASSLAWLGGTQYF

cdr3_length: 11
j_call: TRBJ1-1
v_call: TRBV19
cdr3_aa: CASSIYTEAFF

cdr3_length: 16
j_call: TRBJ2-1
v_call: TRBV7-8
cdr3_aa: CASSPLLAGRYNEQFF

cdr3_length: 12
j_call: TRBJ2-7
v_call: TRBV11-2
cdr3_aa: CASGTAPYEQYF

cdr3_length: 17
j_call: TRBJ1-6
v_call: TRBV6-2/TRBV6-3
cdr3_aa: CASSFRPGTGFVSPLHF

cdr3_length: 12
j_call: TRBJ2-7
v_call: TRBV12-3/TRBV12-4
cdr3_aa: CASSSRQDEQYF

cdr3_length: 16
j_call: TRBJ2-3
v_call: TRBV5-1
cdr3_aa: CASSLTSGGGTDTQYF

cdr3_length: 15
j_call: TRBJ2-5
v_call: TRBV6-2/TRBV6-3
cdr3_aa: CASSKLAAIQETQYF

cdr3_length: 13
j_call: TRBJ1-1
v_call: TRBV28
cdr3_aa: CASSSGMNTEAFF

cdr3_length: 16
j_call: TRBJ2-2
v_call: TRBV25-1
cdr3_aa: CASSPTSGGNTGELFF

cdr3_length: 17
j_call: TRBJ2-2
v_call: TRBV6-2/TRBV6-3
cdr3_aa: CASSYSITGRNTGELFF

cdr3_length: 19
j_call: TRBJ1-1
v_call: TRBV7-9
cdr3_aa: CASSLLGHSLRGMNTEAFF

cdr3_length: 13
j_call: TRBJ1-5
v_call: TRBV19
cdr3_aa: CASSETSGVPQHF

cdr3_length: 16
j_call: TRBJ1-1
v_call: TRBV19
cdr3_aa: CASSIIRGTGNTEAFF

cdr3_length: 13
j_call: TRBJ2-2
v_call: TRBV5-1
cdr3_aa: CASSFSSTGELFF

cdr3_length: 15
j_call: TRBJ1-1
v_call: TRBV28
cdr3_aa: CASSSRTGRGTEAFF

cdr3_length: 11
j_call: TRBJ2-3
v_call: TRBV20-1
cdr3_aa: CSAAAGDTQYF

cdr3_length: 14
j_call: TRBJ1-5
v_call: TRBV30
cdr3_aa: CAWSSTAGNQPQHF

cdr3_length: 13
j_call: TRBJ2-5
v_call: TRBV29-1
cdr3_aa: CSVGTGLEETQYF

cdr3_length: 15
j_call: TRBJ1-5
v_call: TRBV2
cdr3_aa: CASRATGDSNQPQHF

cdr3_length: 15
j_call: TRBJ2-7
v_call: TRBV28
cdr3_aa: CASTFLGGSAYEQYF

cdr3_length: 14
j_call: TRBJ2-2
v_call: TRBV19
cdr3_aa: CASKSLAGEGELFF